This passage covers 17 T cell receptor beta chains from one sample sequenced in a study of blood T cell repertoires in COVID-19. Sequenced by immunoSEQ multiplex PCR; TCRdb stores in-frame clones only, minus some. Among just under 80,000 clones listed, around four fifths were seen once. The material sequenced was peripheral blood. These receptors all stem from a human donor in a cohort sampled during active COVID-19.

This chain uses TRBV29-1 with TRBJ2-3; weak D call: TRBD1 (5 bases). Per the germline V gene, CDR1 is SQVTM and CDR2 is ANQGSEA. The CDR3 is made up of 13 amino acids. V shed 8 bases and J shed 9 bases, with 21 bases lying between them. CDR3 sequence reads: CSSRREPPGTQYF. In DNA form, the CDR3 reads TGCAGCTCCCGACGAGAACCGCCAGGGACGCAGTATTTT.

CDR3 sequence: CASSAAPGSYGYTF. The DNA of the CDR3 is TGTGCCAGCAGTGCTGCCCCCGGGAGCTATGGCTACACCTTC. The V and J genes are TRBV6-6 and TRBJ1-2; D uncertain. Germline CDR1 MNHNY, CDR2 SVGAGI (reference sequence). V lost 5 bases to trimming and J lost 4 bases, with 14 bases between them. The CDR3 sequence is 14 residues long.

This chain connects TRBV5-1 to TRBJ1-1; 9 nucleotides align to TRBD1. Germline V CDR1 and CDR2: SGHRS, YFSETQ. This CDR3 is 16 amino acids long. Trimming cost V 1 base and J 2 bases; bases outside gene matches: 6. CDR3 sequence reads: CASSLRTGASNTEAFF. CDR3 in DNA: TGCGCCAGCAGCTTGCGGACAGGGGCTTCTAACACTGAAGCTTTCTTT.

This clone was observed a handful of times. CDR3 coding DNA: TGCGCCAGCAGTGGGGGACAGGGAATGGCTAACGGGAGAGATCAGCCCCAGCATTTT. It codes for CASSGGQGMANGRDQPQHF. The gene calls are TRBV10-1 and TRBJ1-5, with 9 bases lining up with TRBD1. The CDR3 runs to 19 residues. Germline CDR1 is WNHNN and CDR2 is SYGVQD (reference sequence). The trim removed 4 bases at V and 5 bases at J, leaving 18 bases unmatched.

This chain links TRBV5-4 with TRBJ2-7; 7 bases are a match to TRBD2. CDR1 and CDR2 from the germline V gene are SGHNT and YYREEE (reference sequence). V trimming: 6 bases; J trimming: 0 bases; junction bases outside the gene matches: 12. There are 16 residues in the CDR3. In DNA, the CDR3 is TGTGCCAGCACCCCGGGGGGAGCGGAAAGCTCCTACGAGCAGTACTTC. Its translation: CASTPGGAESSYEQYF.

V and J are TRBV15 and TRBJ2-3; 7 bases are a match to TRBD2. The V and J ends lost 0 bases and 6 bases, in that order; junction bases with no gene match: 12. Germline-derived CDR1 and CDR2 are LNHNV and YYDKDF (reference sequence). This CDR3 spans 17 amino acids. The CDR3 DNA sequence: TGTGCCACCAGCAGAGATAACATCCTAGCGGATGGGGATACGCAGTATTTT. Its translation: CATSRDNILADGDTQYF.

This clone has a handful of counts. V gene TRBV6-5 combines with J gene TRBJ1-6; D might be TRBD1 (5 bases). Germline V gene sequence: CDR1 MNHEY, CDR2 SVGAGI. The CDR3 is 14 amino acids. The V end lost 5 bases, the J end lost 7 bases, and 12 bases lay between the germline ends. The CDR3 DNA is TGTGCCAGCAGTCAGGGCAGTCGCAATTCACCCCTCCACTTT. Protein product: CASSQGSRNSPLHF.

This chain connects TRBV6-5 to TRBJ2-3; 10 nucleotides agree with TRBD2. V trimming: 5 bases; J trimming: 4 bases; junction bases outside the gene matches: 3. Per the germline V gene, CDR1 is MNHEY and CDR2 is SVGAGI. The CDR3 runs to 14 residues. Here the CDR3 reads CASSSGGESDTQYF. CDR3 bases: TGTGCCAGCAGTAGCGGGGGGGAATCAGATACGCAGTATTTT.

The chain recombines TRBV30 with TRBJ2-1; D perhaps matches TRBD2 (6 bases). V lost 3 bases, J lost 0 bases, and 6 bases lay in between. Germline values: CDR1 GTSNPN, CDR2 SVGIG (reference sequence). CDR3 length: 13 residues. In DNA, the CDR3 is TGTGCCTGGAGCGGGGGCTCCTACAATGAGCAGTTCTTC. Amino acids: CAWSGGSYNEQFF. Based on the CDR3 plus reference TRBV30 and TRBJ2-1, the full variable domain is SQTIHQWPATLVQPVGSPLSLECTVEGTSNPNLYWYRQAAGRGLQLLFYSVGIGQISSEVPQNLSASRPQDRQFILSSKKLLLSDSGFYLCAWSGGSYNEQFFGPGTRLTVL.

The V gene is TRBV9, the J gene TRBJ2-7; 8 bases are a match to TRBD2. The CDR3 covers 15 residues. Germline V gives CDR1 SGDLS, CDR2 YYNGEE. The V gene end was trimmed by 3 bases and the J gene end by 6 bases; junction bases not matched to a gene: 11. The CDR3 spells CASSADGGRKGEQYF. CDR3 DNA: TGTGCCAGCAGCGCAGACGGCGGGAGGAAAGGCGAGCAGTACTTC.

This chain joins TRBV11-2 and TRBJ2-7; D gene ambiguous. This CDR3 is built from 14 residues. With 6 bases removed from V and 5 bases from J, the gap between germline ends came to 17 bases. CDR1 and CDR2 from the germline V gene are SGHAT and FQNNGV. The CDR3 loop reads CASSQPRSPHEQYF. The CDR3 coding sequence is TGTGCCAGCAGTCAACCCCGGAGTCCCCACGAGCAGTACTTC. Combining the CDR3 with reference TRBV11-2 and TRBJ2-7 gives the whole variable domain EAGVAQSPRYKIIEKRQSVAFWCNPISGHATLYWYQQILGQGPKLLIQFQNNGVVDDSQLPKDRFSAERLKGVDSTLKIQPAKLEDSAVYLCASSQPRSPHEQYFGPGTRLTVT.

This sequence joins TRBV29-1 and TRBJ2-7, with 11 bases aligning to TRBD1. Looked up from germline, CDR1 is SQVTM and CDR2 is ANQGSEA. The trim removed 6 bases at V and 4 bases at J, leaving 5 bases unmatched. This CDR3 comprises 13 residues. The CDR3 is CSVTGTGGYEQYF. DNA for the CDR3: TGCAGCGTGACCGGGACAGGGGGATACGAGCAGTACTTC.

In nucleotides, the CDR3 is TGTGCCAGCAGCGTCAGTGGAGGGAAGACCCAGTACTTC. Its translation is CASSVSGGKTQYF. The rearrangement links TRBV21-1 to TRBJ2-5; the DNA was not used to check the table's D call, TRBD2. TRBV21-1 represents a pseudogene. The CDR3 spans 13 residues.

The rearrangement uses TRBV27 and TRBJ2-7; 14 bases align to TRBD2. This CDR3 spans 16 amino acids. The V segment lost 5 bases and the J segment 1 base; nucleotides outside the gene matches: 4. Germline values: CDR1 MNHEY, CDR2 SMNVEV (reference sequence). The CDR3 DNA reads as TGTGCCAGCAGTCGGACTAGCGGGAGGCTTTCCTACGAGCAGTACTTC. Translating it yields CASSRTSGRLSYEQYF.

CDR3 sequence: CASSPNNPTGTAFF. CDR3 DNA sequence: TGTGCCAGCAGCCCCAACAATCCGACAGGGACGGCTTTCTTT. The chain couples TRBV27 to TRBJ1-1; 7 bases are a match to TRBD1. CDR1 MNHEY and CDR2 SMNVEV come from the germline V gene (reference sequence). The CDR3 covers 14 residues. The trim removed 6 bases at V and 11 bases at J, leaving 15 bases unmatched.

The chain has TRBV28 and TRBJ2-1; D not certain. The germline V gene encodes CDR1 MDHEN and CDR2 SYDVKM. The length of the CDR3 is 13 residues. Here the CDR3 reads CVISGSSYNEQFF. CDR3 in DNA: TGTGTTATATCCGGTAGCTCCTACAATGAGCAGTTCTTC.

The chain has TRBV10-3 and TRBJ2-7, with a weak D call TRBD2 (7 bases). The germline gives CDR1 ENHRY, CDR2 SYGVKD. Trimming left V 6 bases short and J 6 bases short, with 12 bases between. This CDR3 comprises 12 residues. Written as DNA, the CDR3 is TGTGCCATCAGCCCCCGGGGGGCCGAGCAGTACTTC. This translates into CAISPRGAEQYF.